These T cell receptor beta chains were read from a single sample in a study of blood T cell repertoires in COVID-19. This table comes from immunoSEQ multiplex PCR, and its TCRdb copy is limited to in-frame clones, with some not included. The table lists 150,000 to 200,000 clones, about 86% of them singletons. Material for sequencing was peripheral blood. The receptors here all came from a woman aged 70-85 years with COVID-19, enrolled during active disease. Each CDR3 is given with its conserved first and last residue. The D gene is left open where the match is weak. The size field is filled for only some rows; it gives once, few, many or a size class.

clone size	J gene	V gene	D gene	CDR3 DNA	CDR3 protein
-	TRBJ2-6	TRBV18	TRBD1	TGTGCCAGCTCATCACTTGGACAGGGAATGGGCGGGGCCAACGTCCTGACTTTC	CASSSLGQGMGGANVLTF
-	TRBJ1-6	TRBV6-1	TRBD1	TGTGCCAGCAGTGAATTGCAGGGGGAAGGATCACCCCTCCACTTT	CASSELQGEGSPLHF
few	TRBJ1-1	TRBV27	TRBD1	TGTGCCAGCTCTAGGGGGGACAGGGGGCTGAACACTGAAGCTTTCTTT	CASSRGDRGLNTEAFF
-	TRBJ2-7	TRBV7-9	-	TGTGCCAGCAGCTCACAGGACTACGAGCAGTACTTC	CASSSQDYEQYF
-	TRBJ1-1	TRBV2	-	TGTGCCAGCAGCGGGGATATGAACACTGAAGCTTTCTTT	CASSGDMNTEAFF
-	TRBJ2-2	TRBV27	TRBD1	TGTGCCAGCACCCGGGACAGGGTCACGGCCGGGGAGCTGTTTTTT	CASTRDRVTAGELFF
-	TRBJ1-1	TRBV9	TRBD1	TGTGCCAGCAGCTTAGGGGGACAGGGGGACACTGAAGCTTTCTTT	CASSLGGQGDTEAFF
-	TRBJ1-4	TRBV28	TRBD1	TGTGCCAGCAGTTCCCCCTCCGGGACAGGGGGTGAAAAACTGTTTTTT	CASSSPSGTGGEKLFF
-	TRBJ2-3	TRBV18	TRBD2	TGTGCCAGCTCGACTACTAGCGGGGGCACAGATACGCAGTATTTT	CASSTTSGGTDTQYF
-	TRBJ2-7	TRBV18	-	TGTGCCAGCTCAACAGGGCTGACCTCCTACGAGCAGTACTTC	CASSTGLTSYEQYF
-	TRBJ2-3	TRBV19	TRBD2	TGTGCCAGTAGTATTTTCCGACTAGCGGGTGTGGCAGATACGCAGTATTTT	CASSIFRLAGVADTQYF
once	TRBJ2-2	TRBV25-1	TRBD1	TGTGCCAGCAGCAAAAAACAGGGGGCGAACACCGGGGAGCTGTTTTTT	CASSKKQGANTGELFF
-	TRBJ1-3	TRBV6-1	TRBD1	TGTGCCAGCCGAGAAGGGACAGTTTGGAATTCTGGAAACACCATATATTTT	CASREGTVWNSGNTIYF
-	TRBJ2-7	TRBV18	-	TGTGCCAGCTCACTTGGGGCAGGGGCACCCTACGAGCAGTACTTC	CASSLGAGAPYEQYF
-	TRBJ1-5	TRBV6-5	-	TGTGCCAGCAGTTACTCAGGGGATCAGCCCCAGCATTTT	CASSYSGDQPQHF
-	TRBJ2-3	TRBV11-2	TRBD2	TGTGCCAGCAGCGGGTGGACTAGCCCGGCAGATACGCAGTATTTT	CASSGWTSPADTQYF
-	TRBJ1-6	TRBV7-9	-	TGTGCCAGCAGCTTATTGGCACCTGGCAATTCACCCCTCCACTTT	CASSLLAPGNSPLHF
few	TRBJ1-3	TRBV28	-	TGTGCCAGCAGTTTAGAGGGAAGGCCTGGAAACACCATATATTTT	CASSLEGRPGNTIYF
-	TRBJ1-2	TRBV6-5	-	TGTGCCAGCAGTCCCCGCGGTAGTGATGGTGGCTACACCTTC	CASSPRGSDGGYTF
-	TRBJ2-2	TRBV5-1	-	TGCGCCAGCAGCTTCGGGAACACCGGGGAGCTGTTTTTT	CASSFGNTGELFF
once	TRBJ1-2	TRBV28	TRBD1	TGTGCCAGCAGTCAAGGGACAGTGTACTATGGCTACACCTTC	CASSQGTVYYGYTF
once	TRBJ1-5	TRBV6-6	-	TGTGCCAGCACACCCTACGGCAGGAATCAGCCCCAGCATTTT	CASTPYGRNQPQHF
-	TRBJ1-2	TRBV12-2	-	TGTGCAAGTCGCTTAGCCCCCTGGGACAGGGGGCCTCCTAACTATGGCTACACCTTC	CASRLAPWDRGPPNYGYTF
few	TRBJ1-4	TRBV2	-	TGTGCCAGCAGAGCAACGGGGGTAGGGCCGAATGAAAAACTGTTTTTT	CASRATGVGPNEKLFF
once	TRBJ1-2	TRBV27	TRBD1	TGTGCCAGCAGGAGAGGGACAGCCTATGGCTACACCTTC	CASRRGTAYGYTF
once	TRBJ2-6	TRBV11-2	TRBD1	TGTGCCAGCAGGGGCCTAAGGACAGGAAGCTCTGGGGCCAACGTCCTGACTTTC	CASRGLRTGSSGANVLTF
-	TRBJ1-2	TRBV18	TRBD1	TGTGCCAGCACGGGACAGGGGGCGTATGGCTACACCTTC	CASTGQGAYGYTF
once	TRBJ2-2	TRBV5-1	-	TGCGCCAGCAGCTTAGATGGGGTCGCGGAGGCCGGGGAGCTGTTTTTT	CASSLDGVAEAGELFF
-	TRBJ2-2	TRBV3-1/TRBV3-2	-	TGTGCCAGCAGCCAGACTGCGGCCGGGGAGCTGTTTTTT	CASSQTAAGELFF
-	TRBJ1-5	TRBV28	-	TGTGCCAGCAGTTTACCAGGGTTTACTCAGCCCCAGCATTTT	CASSLPGFTQPQHF
-	TRBJ1-4	TRBV15	TRBD1	TGTGCCACCAGCAGAGAGCGGACAGGGGCGGGTGAAAAACTGTTTTTT	CATSRERTGAGEKLFF
-	TRBJ2-1	TRBV14	TRBD1	TGTGCCAGCAGCCCCCCGGCCGGGACAGGGGTGTACAATGAGCAGTTCTTC	CASSPPAGTGVYNEQFF
-	TRBJ1-1	TRBV6-2/TRBV6-3	-	TGTGCCAGCAGTGACCGGGACACGGGGACCCACACTGAAGCTTTCTTT	CASSDRDTGTHTEAFF
-	TRBJ2-6	TRBV11-2	-	TGTGCCAGCAGCTTAGAAAGGGGGTTTGGGGCCAACGTCCTGACTTTC	CASSLERGFGANVLTF
-	TRBJ2-3	TRBV7-8	-	TGTGCCAGCAGCTTAGGCCTAGGGAGTGGGAGAAGCACAGATACGCAGTATTTT	CASSLGLGSGRSTDTQYF
-	TRBJ1-2	TRBV28	-	TGTGCCAGCAGACAAACAGGGACCTATGGCTACACCTTC	CASRQTGTYGYTF
-	TRBJ1-2	TRBV27	TRBD1	TGTGCCAGCAGTTCGACCGGGACAGGGTACTCCCCCTACACCTTC	CASSSTGTGYSPYTF
-	TRBJ2-7	TRBV5-1	TRBD2	TGCGCCAGCAGCTTGGCGGGGGGAGAGAGCTACGAGCAGTACTTC	CASSLAGGESYEQYF
-	TRBJ1-6	TRBV3-1/TRBV3-2	TRBD1	TGTGCCAGCAGCCAAGATCAAGGGACAGGGGGATCACCCCTCCACTTT	CASSQDQGTGGSPLHF
-	TRBJ1-1	TRBV7-8	-	TGTGCCAGCAGCTTAGTTGATCCGGGTCGGACTGAAGCTTTCTTT	CASSLVDPGRTEAFF
-	TRBJ1-1	TRBV3-1/TRBV3-2	-	TGTGCCAGCAGCCCACACCGGGAGAACACTGAAGCTTTCTTT	CASSPHRENTEAFF
-	TRBJ2-7	TRBV7-2	TRBD2	TGTGCCAGCAGTTCTCGGGCGGGGGGGCCCTACGAGCAGTACTTC	CASSSRAGGPYEQYF
-	TRBJ1-5	TRBV27	TRBD1	TGTGCCAGCAGTTTGGACAGGTACAATCAGCCCCAGCATTTT	CASSLDRYNQPQHF
-	TRBJ2-7	TRBV6-5	TRBD1	TGTGCCAGCAGCCCGGGACAGGGGTCCTACGAGCAGTACTTC	CASSPGQGSYEQYF
-	TRBJ1-5	TRBV19	TRBD1	TGTGCCAGCTCGGGGACAGGGGGGAACCAGCCCCAGCATTTT	CASSGTGGNQPQHF
-	TRBJ2-7	TRBV27	TRBD1	TGTGCCAGCAGTCCCCGGGACAGTAACAAGCAGTACTTC	CASSPRDSNKQYF
-	TRBJ1-4	TRBV7-9	-	TGTGCCAGCAGCTTAGTTGAGGGTGTTGAAAAACTGTTTTTT	CASSLVEGVEKLFF
-	TRBJ2-3	TRBV6-5	-	TGTGCCAGCGGGGGGTCCTCTAGCACAGATACGCAGTATTTT	CASGGSSSTDTQYF